The 21 T cell receptor beta chains listed next were all sequenced from one sample in a study of T cell repertoires in cytomegalovirus infection. TCRdb reprocessed the reads with MiXCR, giving one entry per CDR3 protein. Altogether 400,000 to 550,000 distinct CDR3 sequences are present, around 11% being singletons, with the ten largest covering roughly a tenth. The sequenced sample was PBMCs. These receptors were collected from a human donor in good health (CMV status not recorded). Some clones in this sample may be carry-over from other donors' samples.

This clonotype has at least ten counts. The chain uses TRBV7-9 and TRBJ1-1; the D gene is possibly TRBD1 (6 bases). Germline CDR1 and CDR2: SEHNR and FQNEAQ (reference sequence). V gave up 1 base and J gave up 2 bases, with 11 bases separating them. This CDR3 has 15 residues. The CDR3 region is CASSLEAGANTEAFF. CDR3 DNA: TGTGCCAGCAGCTTAGAGGCAGGGGCAAACACTGAAGCTTTCTTT.

This clonotype was seen a few times. The chain links TRBV30 to TRBJ2-5, with D tentatively TRBD2 (5 bases). There are 12 residues in the CDR3. Germline-derived CDR1 and CDR2 are GTSNPN and SVGIG (reference sequence). The CDR3 protein is CAEQRESQTQYF. Here the CDR3 DNA reads TGTGCGGAGCAGAGGGAGTCGCAGACCCAGTACTTC.

At least ten counts were recorded for this clonotype. As DNA, the CDR3 is TGTGCCAGCAGCTTAGGACGGATCAATCAGCCCCAGCATTTT. Protein product: CASSLGRINQPQHF. V and J are TRBV7-8 and TRBJ1-5; D gene uncertain. The CDR3 consists of 14 residues. The germline V gene encodes CDR1 SGHVS and CDR2 FQNEAQ. V was trimmed by 1 base and J by 3 bases, leaving 7 bases between them.

The chain combines TRBV12-5 with TRBJ1-5; D is possibly TRBD1 (5 bases). CDR3 length equals 18 residues. Germline V lookup: CDR1 LGHNT, CDR2 FRNRAP. V lost 1 base and J lost 4, with 20 bases in between. CDR3: CASGLGFLQGLGNQPQHF. CDR3 in DNA: TGTGCTAGTGGTTTGGGATTCCTGCAGGGCCTAGGAAATCAGCCCCAGCATTTT.

This clonotype showed up many times. The chain uses TRBV6-1 and TRBJ2-7; D possibly corresponds to TRBD2 (5 bases). Trimming cost V 7 bases and J 1 base, with 17 bases left between them. Germline-derived CDR1 and CDR2 are MNHNS and SASEGT. CDR3 length: 15 amino acids. CDR3 protein: CASIISTGNSYEQYF. CDR3 nucleotides: TGTGCCAGCATTATATCTACGGGAAATTCCTACGAGCAGTACTTC.

The chain joins TRBV11-2 to TRBJ2-5; tentative D call: TRBD1 (6 bases). This CDR3 contains 14 residues. From germline, CDR1 is SGHAT and CDR2 FQNNGV. The V end was cut by 2 bases, the J end by 3 bases, with 10 bases between. CDR3 loop: CASSLPYREETQYF. Written as DNA, the CDR3 is TGTGCCAGCAGCTTACCGTACAGGGAAGAGACCCAGTACTTC. Looking up the rest from reference TRBV11-2 and TRBJ2-5 gives the full variable domain: EAGVAQSPRYKIIEKRQSVAFWCNPISGHATLYWYQQILGQGPKLLIQFQNNGVVDDSQLPKDRFSAERLKGVDSTLKIQPAKLEDSAVYLCASSLPYREETQYFGPGTRLLVL.

Many counts were recorded for this clonotype. This sequence joins TRBV7-2 and TRBJ2-3; D gene ambiguous. CDR3 length equals 14 residues. Trimming shortened V by 5 bases and J by 1 base, and 10 bases separated the two germline ends. Germline-derived CDR1 and CDR2 are SGHTA and FQGNSA. This CDR3 reads CASSRDLGTDTQYF. DNA for the CDR3: TGTGCCAGCAGCCGAGACCTAGGCACAGATACGCAGTATTTT.

This clonotype was seen only a few times. V usage is TRBV5-1 and J usage is TRBJ2-3; 10 bases fit TRBD1. CDR1 is SGHRS and CDR2 is YFSETQ in the germline V gene. The J segment lost 5 bases and the V segment lost 0 bases, leaving 6 bases of the junction unmatched. The CDR3 is 16 amino acids. CDR3 in DNA: TGCGCCAGCAGCTTGGCCCGACAGGGGGCCGGAGATACGCAGTATTTT. As protein: CASSLARQGAGDTQYF.

This clonotype was detected many times. This rearrangement joins TRBV7-3 to TRBJ1-1, with TRBD1 as a possible D gene (6 bases). Germline CDR1 and CDR2: SGHTA and FQGTGA. V was cut by 5 bases and J by 5 bases, with 18 bases left in between. The CDR3 is 15 amino acids. The CDR3, as DNA: TGTGCCAGCAGCCCAGGGGTCGTAGGTTCGACTGAAGCTTTCTTT. Protein sequence: CASSPGVVGSTEAFF.

The rearrangement joins TRBV3-1 to TRBJ2-1, with a weak D call TRBD2 (7 bases). With 6 bases removed from V and 7 bases from J, the gap between germline ends came to 19 bases. This CDR3 spans 15 amino acids. CDR1 is LGHDT, CDR2 YNNKEL, per germline (reference sequence). CDR3 region: CASRWGGPNGNEQFF. CDR3 in DNA: TGTGCCAGCAGGTGGGGGGGGCCAAATGGGAATGAGCAGTTCTTC.

This clonotype has a count of ten or more. The CDR3: CATSDRLAGTYNEQFF. CDR3 DNA sequence: TGTGCCACCAGTGACCGACTAGCGGGCACCTACAATGAGCAGTTCTTC. The V call is TRBV24-1, the J call TRBJ2-1, with 10 positions matching TRBD2. V was clipped by 4 bases and J by 2 bases; unmatched bases: 4. Germline V gives CDR1 KGHDR, CDR2 SFDVKD. This CDR3 comprises 16 residues.

This clonotype was detected many times. This chain uses TRBV2 with TRBJ2-5; D is undetermined. The ends were cut back, 4 bases at V and 5 bases at J, with 5 bases in the middle. This CDR3 is 11 amino acids long. CDR1 and CDR2 (germline): SNHLY, FYNNEI. CDR3 amino acids: CASSVRETQYF. In DNA form, the CDR3 reads TGTGCCAGCAGTGTGCGGGAGACCCAGTACTTC.

A few counts support this clonotype. This chain uses TRBV10-3 with TRBJ2-3; D remains ambiguous. CDR1 and CDR2 from the germline V gene are ENHRY and SYGVKD. With 3 bases removed from V and 0 bases from J, the gap between germline ends came to 7 bases. CDR3 size: 14 residues. Written as DNA, the CDR3 is TGTGCCATCAGTGACTCCAGTAGCACAGATACGCAGTATTTT. Translated, it gives CAISDSSSTDTQYF.

This clonotype was recorded at least ten times. The V and J genes are TRBV6-5 and TRBJ2-2, with 12 bases lining up with TRBD1. The CDR3 loop spans 16 amino acids. With 6 bases clipped from V and 7 bases from J, the junction kept 9 bases outside the gene matches. Germline V CDR1 and CDR2: MNHEY, SVGAGI. CDR3 region: CASRAGTGGVGGELFF. In nucleotides, the CDR3 is TGTGCCAGCAGGGCCGGGACAGGGGGCGTGGGCGGGGAGCTGTTTTTT.

This clonotype was seen repeatedly, ten times or more. The chain recombines TRBV19 with TRBJ2-6; D ambiguous. Germline V lookup: CDR1 LNHDA, CDR2 SQIVND (reference sequence). The CDR3 runs to 15 residues. Trimming pared 8 bases from V and 0 bases from J, leaving 11 bases between. This CDR3 is CASCTHFSGANVLTF. Written as DNA, the CDR3 is TGTGCCAGTTGTACCCACTTCTCTGGGGCCAACGTCCTGACTTTC.

This clonotype was observed at least ten times. The rearrangement uses TRBV27 and TRBJ1-5, with a possible D match to TRBD1 (5 bases). The V end was cut by 6 bases, the J end by 5 bases, with 11 bases between. CDR3 length: 13 residues. Germline CDR1 and CDR2: MNHEY and SMNVEV (reference sequence). The CDR3 DNA is TGTGCCAGCAGAGACAGCGGCGATCAGCCCCAGCATTTT. Translation gives CASRDSGDQPQHF.

This chain joins TRBV6-5 and TRBJ1-1, with 12 nucleotides matching TRBD1. The ends lost 4 bases at V and 6 bases at J; junction bases unmatched: 6. Germline assignment: CDR1 MNHEY and CDR2 SVGAGI. There are 15 residues in the CDR3. The CDR3 nucleotides read TGTGCCAGCAGTTCAGCGGGACAGGGGGCGGCTGAAGCTTTCTTT. Protein sequence: CASSSAGQGAAEAFF.

This clonotype was recorded at least ten times. The chain uses TRBV12-3 or TRBV12-4 and TRBJ1-2; TRBD1 agrees at 9 bases. V lost 6 bases to trimming and J lost 4 bases; unmatched junction nucleotides: 6. The length of the CDR3 is 14 residues. As DNA, the CDR3 is TGTGCCAGCAGCCGACAGGGGGGAAGCTATGGCTACACCTTC. Translating it yields CASSRQGGSYGYTF.

Concerning this clonotype itself: It may be a read error: a sequence one base away is much more abundant. The chain's CDR3 is CARSSLTRAGELFF. The CDR3 coding sequence is TGTGCCCGCAGCTCCCTTACTCGAGCCGGGGAGCTGTTTTTT. The chain links TRBV7-6 to TRBJ2-2; the D is unclear. The CDR3 is 14 residues long. CDR1 and CDR2 (germline): SGHVS, FNYEAQ.

This clonotype was found many times. The chain uses TRBV12-3 or TRBV12-4 and TRBJ2-1, with 8 bases aligning to TRBD1. The CDR3 is 19 residues long. After removal of 4 bases from V and 0 bases from J, the junction contained 14 bases not matched to a gene. This CDR3 is CASSSSPGTGESSYNEQFF. The CDR3 nucleotides are TGTGCCAGCAGTTCATCCCCCGGGACAGGAGAGAGCTCCTACAATGAGCAGTTCTTC.

The chain is built from TRBV5-4 and TRBJ2-7; 7 bases fit TRBD1. The CDR3 covers 15 residues. The germline gives CDR1 SGHNT, CDR2 YYREEE (reference sequence). With 1 base clipped from V and 5 bases from J, the junction kept 9 bases outside the gene matches. CDR3 protein: CASSLTHRGGNEQYF. CDR3 bases: TGTGCCAGCAGCTTGACCCACAGGGGTGGGAACGAGCAGTACTTC.